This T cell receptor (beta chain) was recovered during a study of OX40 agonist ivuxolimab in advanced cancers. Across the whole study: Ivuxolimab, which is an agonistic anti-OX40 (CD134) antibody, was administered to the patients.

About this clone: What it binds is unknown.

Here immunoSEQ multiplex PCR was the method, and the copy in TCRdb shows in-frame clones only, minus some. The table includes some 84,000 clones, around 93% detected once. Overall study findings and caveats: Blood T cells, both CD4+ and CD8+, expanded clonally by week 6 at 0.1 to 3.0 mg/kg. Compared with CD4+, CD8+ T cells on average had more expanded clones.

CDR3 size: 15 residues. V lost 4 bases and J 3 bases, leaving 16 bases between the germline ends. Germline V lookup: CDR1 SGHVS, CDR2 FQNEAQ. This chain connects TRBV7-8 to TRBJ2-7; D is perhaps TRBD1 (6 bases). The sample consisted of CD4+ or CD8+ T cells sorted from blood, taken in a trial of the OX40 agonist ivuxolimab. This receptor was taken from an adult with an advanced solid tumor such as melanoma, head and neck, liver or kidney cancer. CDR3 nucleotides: TGTGCCAGCAGCTCGCCGGGACACGGAGGCTACGAGCAGTACTTC. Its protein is CASSSPGHGGYEQYF. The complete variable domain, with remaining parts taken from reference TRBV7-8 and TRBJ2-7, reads GAGVSQSPRYKVAKRGQDVALRCDPISGHVSLFWYQQALGQGPEFLTYFQNEAQLDKSGLPSDRFFAERPEGSVSTLKIQRTQQEDSAVYLCASSSPGHGGYEQYFGPGTRLTVT.